This T cell receptor beta chain derives from a study of blood T cells in healthy people across ages. Note on this clonotype: The target antigen is unknown. The germline gene is not matched at one end of the junction; a read error may be the cause.

Whole-study results and caveats: Age advanced and TCR beta diversity per million T cells fell, roughly linearly. Long-lived and aged donors differed, with more naive CD4+ cells and higher diversity in the long-lived.

Germline CDR1 MNHEY, CDR2 SVGEGT. This CDR3 contains 15 residues. Then a second PCR, running about 7 to 11 cycles, was carried out with a sample-barcoded 5' primer and a J-beta primer mix. Each CDR3 protein is one row after TCRdb ran MiXCR on the 5' RACE reads. The sample records more than 1,400,000 distinct CDR3 sequences, around 39% being singletons. The amount of total RNA extracted per sample was at least 6 micrograms. V is TRBV6-2 or TRBV6-3 and J is TRBJ2-5; D is unresolved. The origin of this receptor is a woman aged 18-29 years in good health. The sequencing input was blood. CDR3: CVSSYTSYLQETQYF. CDR3 sequence (DNA): TGTGTCAGCAGTTATACCAGCTATCTCCAAGAGACCCAGTACTTC.